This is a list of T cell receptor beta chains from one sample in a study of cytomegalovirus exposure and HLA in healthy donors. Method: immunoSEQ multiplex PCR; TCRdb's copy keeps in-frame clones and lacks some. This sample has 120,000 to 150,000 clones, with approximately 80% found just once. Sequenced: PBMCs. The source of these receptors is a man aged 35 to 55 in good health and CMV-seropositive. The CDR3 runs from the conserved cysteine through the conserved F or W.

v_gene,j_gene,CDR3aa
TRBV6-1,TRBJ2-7,CASATYEQYF
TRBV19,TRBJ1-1,CASSNRGIVRGRTEAFF
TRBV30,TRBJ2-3,CAWSSSTDTQYF
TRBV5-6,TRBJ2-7,CASSFVPYEQYF
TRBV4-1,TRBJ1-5,CASSQEQGVQPQHF
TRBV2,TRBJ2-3,CASTTGPRTDTQYF
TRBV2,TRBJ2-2,CASTLRTGELFF
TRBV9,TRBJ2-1,CASSVPSGTEQFF
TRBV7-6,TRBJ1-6,CASSHAGTDVLTSPLHF
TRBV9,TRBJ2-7,CASSVEGSPYEQYF
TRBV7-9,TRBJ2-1,CASRLSGGHSYNEQFF
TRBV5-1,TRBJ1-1,CASSGNPGQISTEAFF
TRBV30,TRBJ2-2,CAWSVLISAGELFF
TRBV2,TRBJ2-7,CASSEAVSGSYEQYF
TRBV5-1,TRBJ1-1,CASSLLTGLNTEAFF
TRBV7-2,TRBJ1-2,CASSLIRGRSYTF
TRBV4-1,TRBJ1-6,CASSQQGRNSPLHF
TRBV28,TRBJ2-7,CASSLISEQYF
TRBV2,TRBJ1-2,CASSERRFSQGKLHRGNYGYTF
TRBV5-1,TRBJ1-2,CASNQGSLYGYTF
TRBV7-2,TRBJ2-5,CASSPGIAGGLRETQYF
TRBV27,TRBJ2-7,CASSFGQPPREQYF
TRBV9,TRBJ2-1,CASSPTGIGPYNEQFF
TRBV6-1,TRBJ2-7,CASSGTGGHEQYF
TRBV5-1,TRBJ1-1,CASSLAPGGSTEAFF
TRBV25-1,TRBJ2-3,CASSVGTGNTDTQYF
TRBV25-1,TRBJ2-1,CASSDSGRTNEQFF
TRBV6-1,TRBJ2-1,CASTAQTYNEQFF
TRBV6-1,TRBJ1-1,CASSLYSLNTEAFF
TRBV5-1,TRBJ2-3,CASRRTEGTDTQYF
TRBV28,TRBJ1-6,CASRAGLANSPLHF
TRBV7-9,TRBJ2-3,CASSPRPILAQHTDTQYF